Below, 26 T cell receptor beta chains from the same sample are listed, as sequenced in a study of T cells after posttransplantation cyclophosphamide. Some clones are missing from TCRdb's copy, which holds only in-frame ones; the method was immunoSEQ multiplex PCR. The sample was found to contain approximately 12,000 clones, and every one recurs. Treatment was busulfan-fludarabine conditioning, a marrow graft, and cyclophosphamide on days +3 and +4. Source: PBMCs, taken after allogeneic stem cell transplant with posttransplant cyclophosphamide. The receptors here all came from a female patient between 35 and 55 years old who received an allogeneic stem cell transplant from a related donor, was CMV-positive, and had acute GVHD only. The graft donor may be the source of some T cells.

This clone was detected many times. This rearrangement joins TRBV4-1 to TRBJ2-5; TRBD2 agrees at 11 bases. This CDR3 spans 18 amino acids. Germline V gene data show CDR1 as MGHRA and CDR2 as YSYEKL. The trim removed 1 base at V and 3 bases at J, leaving 10 bases unmatched. CDR3 DNA sequence: TGCGCCAGCAGCCAAGTTATACTAGCGGGAGCGCCCAAAGAGACCCAGTACTTC. Its translation is CASSQVILAGAPKETQYF.

This clone was detected many times. The chain joins TRBV5-6 to TRBJ2-1, with 10 bases fitting TRBD2. Germline V gives CDR1 SGHDT, CDR2 YYEEEE. The CDR3 loop spans 17 amino acids. Germline trimming cut 1 base from V and 9 bases from J; bases unmatched to any gene: 13. Written as DNA, the CDR3 is TGTGCCAGCAGCTTGAATGAGGTGCGACTAGCGGGTTCTGAGCAGTTCTTC. It codes for CASSLNEVRLAGSEQFF.

Comments on this clone: A much larger clone lies a single base off, so this may be a read error. The V call is TRBV5-1, the J call TRBJ2-1, with D perhaps matching TRBD2 (5 bases). The V gene's germline CDR1 is SGHRS and CDR2 YFSETQ. The CDR3 contains 15 residues. The ends were cut back, 2 bases at V and 5 bases at J, with 14 bases in the middle. Written as DNA, the CDR3 is TGCGCCAGCAGCTTTCGCGTGGACGGGGACAATGAGCAGTTCTTC. It encodes CASSFRVDGDNEQFF.

This clone was observed many times. The V and J genes are TRBV5-1 and TRBJ1-2; 8 bases are a match to TRBD1. V shed 4 bases, J shed 6 bases, and the junction held 2 bases outside the gene matches. The CDR3 runs 12 residues. Germline lookup yields CDR1 SGHRS and CDR2 YFSETQ. The CDR3 DNA reads as TGCGCCAGCAGCGTGGGACAGGATGGCTACACCTTC. It codes for CASSVGQDGYTF.

This clone has at least ten counts. This CDR3 is CASMGRWGTGGRPGELFF. The CDR3 nucleotides read TGTGCCAGCATGGGTCGTTGGGGGACAGGGGGTCGGCCCGGGGAGCTGTTTTTT. This chain links TRBV28 with TRBJ2-2; 11 bases agree with TRBD1. CDR1 is MDHEN and CDR2 is SYDVKM in the germline V gene. Trimming cost V 7 bases and J 6 bases; bases outside gene matches: 16. The length of the CDR3 is 18 residues.

This clone was picked up many times. V usage is TRBV19 and J usage is TRBJ2-3; D not certain. The V gene's germline CDR1 is LNHDA and CDR2 SQIVND (reference sequence). CDR3 size: 14 residues. Trimming removed 3 bases at V and 2 bases at J, with 9 bases between. The CDR3 is CASSIGLPTDTQYF. The CDR3 bases are TGTGCCAGTAGTATTGGTCTACCCACAGATACGCAGTATTTT.

V usage is TRBV15 and J usage is TRBJ2-5; 8 bases line up with TRBD1. The length of the CDR3 is 14 residues. The ends lost 4 bases at V and 4 bases at J; junction bases unmatched: 5. CDR1 and CDR2 from the germline V gene are LNHNV and YYDKDF (reference sequence). CDR3 in DNA: TGTGCCACCAGCACGGACAGGGTTCTAGAGACCCAGTACTTC. Translating gives CATSTDRVLETQYF.

This clone was seen repeatedly, ten times or more. J is TRBJ2-2 and V is TRBV7-9, with 7 positions matching TRBD1. CDR3 length: 15 amino acids. Germline V gives CDR1 SEHNR, CDR2 FQNEAQ (reference sequence). With V trimmed by 3 bases and J by 6 bases, 7 bases remained unmatched. This chain's CDR3 is CASSFPGQRAGELFF. The CDR3 DNA sequence: TGTGCCAGCAGCTTTCCGGGACAGAGGGCCGGGGAGCTGTTTTTT.

This clone has at least ten counts. The V gene is TRBV27, the J gene TRBJ1-4; 7 nucleotides agree with TRBD1. CDR3 size: 16 residues. Germline values: CDR1 MNHEY, CDR2 SMNVEV (reference sequence). With 6 bases clipped from V and 1 base from J, the junction kept 8 bases outside the gene matches. CDR3 in DNA: TGTGCCAGCAGGCAACAGGGGTGGTTAACTAATGAAAAACTGTTTTTT. The encoded protein is CASRQQGWLTNEKLFF.

The J gene is TRBJ2-5, the V gene TRBV18; D remains ambiguous. CDR1 and CDR2 from the germline V gene are KGHSH and LQKENI. The germline V and J ends were trimmed by 1 base and 5 bases, with 8 bases remaining between them. This CDR3 is 13 amino acids long. The CDR3 spells CASSPQTSETQYF. DNA of the CDR3: TGTGCCAGCTCACCACAAACAAGTGAGACCCAGTACTTC.

In this sample, this clone turned up many times. This chain connects TRBV6-5 to TRBJ1-1; a weak D match, TRBD1 (5 bases). The germline V gene encodes CDR1 MNHEY and CDR2 SVGAGI. Trimming stripped 7 bases from V and 4 bases from J, with 16 bases between. The CDR3 has 14 residues. In DNA, the CDR3 is TGTGCCAGCATCTCCAACTCGGGGGGCACTGAAGCTTTCTTT. This encodes CASISNSGGTEAFF.

With regard to this clone: One end of the junction varies from germline; a read error may be responsible. The V gene is TRBV7-7, the J gene TRBJ2-5, with TRBD2 matching over 14 bases. The CDR3 is made up of 17 amino acids. CDR1 and CDR2 (germline): SSHAT, FNYEAQ (reference sequence). The DNA for the CDR3 is TGTGCTAGCAGCTTAGGTGTGACTAGCGGGGGGGAAGAGACCCAGTACTTC. It encodes CASSLGVTSGGEETQYF.

This clone was found many times. This chain joins TRBV6-6 and TRBJ2-2; 7 bases are shared with TRBD2. V dropped 3 bases and J dropped 4; count of bases not matched to a gene: 8. Germline V CDR1 and CDR2: MNHNY, SVGAGI (reference sequence). The CDR3 sequence is 16 residues long. The CDR3 DNA follows: TGTGCCAGCAGTTATTGGCCTAGCGGCGCCACCGGGGAGCTGTTTTTT. Residues: CASSYWPSGATGELFF.

This clone appeared many times. The chain recombines TRBV18 with TRBJ2-3; 12 bases are shared with TRBD2. Trimming removed 2 bases from V and 5 bases from J; junction bases left unmatched: 2. Per germline, CDR1 KGHSH and CDR2 LQKENI. This CDR3 contains 15 residues. In nucleotides, the CDR3 is TGTGCCAGCTCACCAATGGGACTAGCGGGAGATACGCAGTATTTT. As protein: CASSPMGLAGDTQYF.

This clone appeared many times. The J gene is TRBJ2-7, the V gene TRBV5-6; a possible D gene is TRBD1 (6 bases). Germline values: CDR1 SGHDT, CDR2 YYEEEE. There are 13 residues in the CDR3. V lost 0 bases to trimming and J lost 6 bases, with 10 bases between them. The CDR3 DNA reads TGTGCCAGCAGCTTGGAGGACAGCCGCGAGCAGTACGTC. Its translation is CASSLEDSREQYV.

This clone has a count of ten or more. The chain couples TRBV6-1 to TRBJ2-2, with 9 bases lining up with TRBD1. CDR3 length: 14 amino acids. CDR1 and CDR2 from the germline V gene are MNHNS and SASEGT. Trimming cost V 9 bases and J 6 bases; bases outside gene matches: 8. The CDR3 sequence is CARLGQGRPGELFF. The CDR3 DNA is TGTGCCAGACTGGGACAGGGTAGGCCCGGGGAGCTGTTTTTT.

This clone came up many times. The rearrangement joins TRBV7-2 to TRBJ2-1; 7 nucleotides align to TRBD2. Unmatched junction bases numbered 14, after V lost 6 bases and J lost 6 bases. This CDR3 comprises 16 residues. Germline CDR1 reads SGHTA; CDR2 reads FQGNSA. In DNA, the CDR3 is TGTGCCAGCAGGGACAAAGCGGGATCGGCGGGCAATGAGCAGTTCTTC. Residues: CASRDKAGSAGNEQFF.

Many counts were recorded for this clone. The CDR3 DNA is TGCAGCGTCAGACAGGGGGCTATGAACACTGAAGCTTTCTTT. This translates into CSVRQGAMNTEAFF. The J gene is TRBJ1-1, the V gene TRBV29-1, with TRBD1 matching 10 bases. The germline CDR1 and CDR2 sequences are SQVTM and ANQGSEA. V was pared by 6 bases and J by 0 bases, with 4 bases of the junction left unmatched. The CDR3 consists of 14 residues.

Many counts were recorded for this clone. The chain joins TRBV7-8 to TRBJ2-7; D is uncertain. Trimming removed 5 bases from V and 3 bases from J, with 11 bases in between. The length of the CDR3 is 13 residues. Germline CDR1 reads SGHVS; CDR2 reads FQNEAQ. This chain's CDR3 is CASSPLHHYEQYV. The DNA of the CDR3 is TGTGCCAGCAGCCCCTTACACCACTACGAGCAGTACGTC.

This clone was seen at least ten times. The rearrangement uses TRBV27 and TRBJ2-7, with 8 nucleotides matching TRBD2. CDR1 MNHEY and CDR2 SMNVEV come from the germline V gene (reference sequence). The trim removed 3 bases at V and 4 bases at J, leaving 2 bases unmatched. This CDR3 is built from 13 residues. This CDR3 reads CASSFREGYEQYV. The CDR3 region has the DNA TGTGCCAGCAGTTTCCGGGAGGGTTACGAGCAGTACGTC.

This clone was counted ten times or more. This chain joins TRBV5-1 and TRBJ1-1; TRBD1 agrees at 7 bases. The V and J ends lost 0 bases and 8 bases, in that order; junction bases with no gene match: 4. Germline V gene lookup returns CDR1 SGHRS and CDR2 YFSETQ. The CDR3 consists of 13 residues. This CDR3 reads CASSLAGTEEAFF. The CDR3 DNA is TGCGCCAGCAGCTTGGCCGGGACAGAAGAAGCTTTCTTT. Complete variable domain (other parts from reference TRBV5-1 and TRBJ1-1): KAGVTQTPRYLIKTRGQQVTLSCSPISGHRSVSWYQQTPGQGLQFLFEYFSETQRNKGNFPGRFSGRQFSNSRSEMNVSTLELGDSALYLCASSLAGTEEAFFGQGTRLTVV.

This clone was found a few times. The chain carries TRBV29-1 and TRBJ2-2; possible D gene TRBD1, 6 bases. This CDR3 spans 15 amino acids. V gave up 5 bases and J gave up 7 bases, with 20 bases separating them. Germline V gene lookup returns CDR1 SQVTM and CDR2 ANQGSEA. The CDR3 DNA reads TGCAGCGTTCGAAGAGGGATGACAGGTCACGGGGAGCTGTTTTTT. Its protein product is CSVRRGMTGHGELFF.

The rearrangement joins TRBV30 to TRBJ1-5, with TRBD1 as a possible D gene (6 bases). Germline V gives CDR1 GTSNPN, CDR2 SVGIG (reference sequence). The CDR3 runs 17 residues. Trimming removed 0 bases from V and 6 bases from J, with 21 bases in between. Here the CDR3 reads CAWSVLPQGQNVQPQHF. The CDR3 DNA reads as TGTGCCTGGAGTGTCCTACCGCAGGGGCAGAATGTTCAGCCCCAGCATTTT.

This clone was observed a handful of times. The chain has TRBV5-1 and TRBJ2-1; 8 bases fit TRBD2. With V trimmed by 2 bases and J by 15 bases, 4 bases remained unmatched. Germline CDR1 and CDR2: SGHRS and YFSETQ. This CDR3 region has 11 residues. In DNA form, the CDR3 reads TGCGCCAGCAGCTTCGGCGGGAGGCTGTTCTTC. Protein: CASSFGGRLFF.

This clone occurred many times. V usage is TRBV7-2 and J usage is TRBJ2-5, with 7 bases that match TRBD2. CDR3 length: 14 residues. The junction had 3 bases not matched to a gene; V was cut back by 1 base and J by 4 bases. Germline V gene sequence: CDR1 SGHTA, CDR2 FQGNSA. The CDR3 coding sequence is TGTGCCAGCAGCTTAGGGGGAGGGGTAGAGACCCAGTACTTC. It yields the protein CASSLGGGVETQYF.

This clone was seen repeatedly, ten times or more. This chain joins TRBV7-2 and TRBJ1-5; 8 nucleotides align to TRBD1. The CDR3 is 15 residues long. Germline CDR1 reads SGHTA; CDR2 reads FQGNSA. J gave up 6 bases and V 3 bases, and 7 bases lay outside the gene matches. This CDR3 is CASSFGQGFFQPQHF. The CDR3 DNA reads TGTGCCAGCAGCTTTGGACAGGGTTTTTTTCAGCCCCAGCATTTT.